This note documents a single TCR beta chain sequence. The antigen is not known. These data come from a study of T-cell memory formation after mild COVID-19. The wider study: Each donor largely had its own TCR clusters.

TCRdb re-called the 5' RACE reads through MiXCR, storing one row per CDR3 protein. The data contain 390,000 or so distinct CDR3 sequences, roughly 15% of them seen just once; the ten biggest clones take up roughly 21%. The CDR3 is 13 amino acids. Germline V CDR1 and CDR2: MNHEY, SMNVEV (reference sequence). Deletions cut 3 bases from V and 6 bases from J, with 9 bases between. Study-level results: The CD4+ clones that contracted clustered mainly within CM and EM, and the CD8+ clones concentrated in EMRA. Contracting clones from day 15 to 85 showed balanced CD4/CD8; later expanders favored CD4+. Still unconfirmed is whether the second-wave clones peaking on day 37 recognized SARS-CoV-2.

V gene TRBV27 combines with J gene TRBJ2-1; the D is unclear. Sample: PBMCs or a T cell subset sorted from them (not recorded which). The source of this sequence is a man younger than 35 who had mild COVID-19 (a few samples of this study predate the infection). Cell type and time point are not known. In nucleotides, the CDR3 is TGTGCCAGCAGTTTCGGCGTCGGCAATGAGCAGTTCTTC. Amino acid sequence: CASSFGVGNEQFF.